This T cell receptor (beta chain) was identified during a study of Graves' ophthalmopathy and Graves' hyperthyroidism. Study in general: Upon initial diagnosis and before any treatment, peripheral blood was collected. Study-wide points: In separating ophthalmopathy from stable hyperthyroidism, a 13-signature model achieved about 91% sensitivity and 70% to 83% specificity.

The CDR3 totals 12 residues. CDR1 and CDR2 from the germline V gene are SQVTM and ANQGSEA. V was shortened by 5 bases and J by 6 bases, with 14 bases between the two germline ends. Worth noting for this clonotype: Its cognate antigen is unknown.

For repertoire sequencing, the TCR beta CDR3 regions were amplified from RNA transcripts. Second-round multiplex PCR came after a first-round RT-PCR that employed HTBI primers. TCRdb reprocessed the multiplex PCR reads via MiXCR and lists one record per CDR3 protein. Here the sample spans some 240,000 distinct CDR3 sequences, 45% being singletons. The authors used Ficoll-Paque density gradient centrifugation to separate PBMCs. The input was around 10 ml of fresh peripheral blood. The TCR was taken from an adult man with Graves' ophthalmopathy. This chain uses TRBV29-1 with TRBJ2-7; D is perhaps TRBD1 (6 bases). The sequenced material came from peripheral blood. CDR3 coding DNA: TGCAGCGTTTCAATACAGGGACCCGAGCAGTACTTC. Amino acids: CSVSIQGPEQYF.